This T cell receptor (beta chain) was retrieved from a study of cytomegalovirus exposure and HLA in healthy donors. Study outcomes and limitations: Some segments of the V type, notably TRBV6-2 and TRBV6-3, were excluded as indistinguishable. A later analysis revealed that TCR association rates differed between HLA loci, peaking at DRB1 and bottoming out at HLA-C. Per a later analysis, about 17,000 TCR beta sequences showed association with HLA alleles at 0.05 false discovery rate. A later analysis found that most CMV-associated TCR beta chains appeared HLA-restricted.

In germline, CDR1 is SNHLY, CDR2 FYNNEI. The V end lost 2 bases, the J end lost 4 bases, and 9 bases lay between the germline ends. The CDR3 is made up of 14 amino acids. The PCR was carried out with 60 Vbeta primers and 13 Jbeta primers. Sequencing was performed with immunoSEQ multiplex PCR; in TCRdb, only in-frame clones are kept and a portion is missing. The sample includes approximately 93,000 clones, 79% of them seen just once. Worth noting for this clone: Antigen unknown.

The sequence came from a male donor in good health and CMV-seropositive. V gene TRBV2 combines with J gene TRBJ1-3; D unclear. What was sequenced was PBMCs. The CDR3 region has the DNA TGTGCCAGCAGTGAACCGGGATCCGGAAACACCATATATTTT. This gives the protein CASSEPGSGNTIYF.